Each of the 5 T cell receptor beta chains below was sequenced from the same sample in a study of T-cell memory formation after mild COVID-19. TCRdb processed the 5' RACE reads anew with MiXCR; each CDR3 protein has one entry. The sample records about 540,000 distinct CDR3 sequences, roughly 21% being singletons. The sample comprised PBMCs or a T cell subset sorted from them (not recorded which). Source of these receptors: an adult woman who had mild COVID-19 (a few samples of this study predate the infection). Cell type and time point are not known.

Remarks on this clonotype: At one end the junction does not follow the germline gene, possibly because of a read error. The rearrangement uses TRBV6-5 and TRBJ1-3; D is unresolved. The CDR3 loop spans 15 amino acids. Germline assignment: CDR1 MNHEY and CDR2 SVGAGI. CDR3 loop: CASSYYRGAGSTIYF. The DNA of the CDR3 is TGTGCCAGCAGTTACTACCGGGGAGCGGGAAGCACCATATATTTT.

This chain links TRBV4-2 with TRBJ2-1; no clear D. V dropped 0 bases and J dropped 10 bases, with 10 bases sitting between them. Germline assignment: CDR1 LGHNA and CDR2 YNFKEQ. The CDR3 extends over 13 amino acids. CDR3 coding DNA: TGTGCCAGCAGCCAAGATGGGTCAGCGGAGCAGTTCTTC. This sequence encodes CASSQDGSAEQFF.

The chain carries TRBV20-1 and TRBJ1-5; D possibly corresponds to TRBD1 (5 bases). V was clipped by 1 base and J by 3 bases, with 13 bases between them. Germline values: CDR1 DFQATT, CDR2 SNEGSKA (reference sequence). This CDR3 has 15 amino acids. CDR3 bases: TGCAGTGCTAGAGTGGGGTGGGGGTCCAATCAGCCCCAGCATTTT. Amino acids: CSARVGWGSNQPQHF.

This clonotype was observed a few times. The chain has TRBV7-8 and TRBJ2-1, with 11 positions matching TRBD2. The germline V gene has CDR1 SGHVS and CDR2 FQNEAQ. The V segment lost 4 bases and the J segment 6 bases; nucleotides outside the gene matches: 5. CDR3 length: 15 residues. The CDR3 bases are TGTGCCAGCAGCTCATTTAGCGGGAGGGGCAATGAGCAGTTCTTC. Its protein product is CASSSFSGRGNEQFF. The full variable domain, its missing parts supplied by reference TRBV7-8 and TRBJ2-1, is GAGVSQSPRYKVAKRGQDVALRCDPISGHVSLFWYQQALGQGPEFLTYFQNEAQLDKSGLPSDRFFAERPEGSVSTLKIQRTQQEDSAVYLCASSSFSGRGNEQFFGPGTRLTVL.

The rearrangement links TRBV2 to TRBJ1-5, with no clear D. Germline-derived CDR1 and CDR2 are SNHLY and FYNNEI. This CDR3 spans 13 amino acids. The V gene lost 4 bases and the J gene lost 0 bases, with 4 bases spanning the gap. CDR3: CASSVASNQPQHF. CDR3 sequence (DNA): TGTGCCAGCAGTGTTGCTAGCAATCAGCCCCAGCATTTT.